The clone carrying this TCR beta chain was counted between two and nine times. This entry comes from a study of cytomegalovirus exposure and HLA in healthy donors. The study ran its PCR with 60 Vbeta and 13 Jbeta primers. Data came from immunoSEQ multiplex PCR; TCRdb stores just in-frame clones and leaves some out. The sample contains about 150,000 clones, over 70% of which appear only once. In germline, CDR1 is SQVTM, CDR2 ANQGSEA. The length of the CDR3 is 13 residues. Trimming removed 3 bases at V and 5 bases at J, with 12 bases between. The chain couples TRBV29-1 to TRBJ2-3, with a tentative D call TRBD2 (6 bases). Specimen: PBMCs. The receptor comes from a middle-aged woman in good health and CMV-seronegative. CDR3 residues: CSVDGTVGDTQYF. For the CDR3, the DNA is TGCAGCGTTGATGGGACTGTAGGAGATACGCAGTATTTT.